The rows below give T cell receptor beta chains drawn from one sample of a study of CD8 T cells in Susac syndrome. MiXCR, applied by TCRdb to the immunoSEQ multiplex PCR reads, yields one record per CDR3 protein. The data contain roughly 190,000 distinct CDR3 sequences, just under 95% of them seen just once; the ten biggest clones take up about 0.1%. Sequenced: CD4+ T cells from PBMCs. The receptor set was obtained from a human donor in good health. CDR3s include the opening cysteine and the closing phenylalanine or tryptophan. The D gene is left open where the match is weak. The size field is filled for only some rows; it gives once, few, many or a size class.

clone_size: -; cdr3_length: 14; v_call: TRBV6-6; j_call: TRBJ2-5; d_call: TRBD1; cdr3_nt: TGTGCCAGCAGTTACGAGGGGGCGCGGGAGACCCAGTACTTC; cdr3_aa: CASSYEGARETQYF
clone_size: -; cdr3_length: 14; v_call: TRBV4-1; j_call: TRBJ2-5; d_call: TRBD1; cdr3_nt: TGCGCCAGCAGGTCCGGGACAGGGGAAGAGACCCAGTACTTC; cdr3_aa: CASRSGTGEETQYF
clone_size: -; cdr3_length: 15; v_call: TRBV20-1; j_call: TRBJ2-5; d_call: -; cdr3_nt: TGCAGTGCTAGAGACCCCTTCGGGGGGCTAGAGACCCAGTACTTC; cdr3_aa: CSARDPFGGLETQYF
clone_size: -; cdr3_length: 13; v_call: TRBV29-1; j_call: TRBJ2-5; d_call: -; cdr3_nt: TGCAGCGTTGGTGCAGGCGGAGGAGAGACCCAGTACTTC; cdr3_aa: CSVGAGGGETQYF
clone_size: -; cdr3_length: 14; v_call: TRBV4-3; j_call: TRBJ1-2; d_call: -; cdr3_nt: TGCGCCAGCAGCCACACCTACAGGGTGGATGGCTACACCTTC; cdr3_aa: CASSHTYRVDGYTF
clone_size: -; cdr3_length: 14; v_call: TRBV27; j_call: TRBJ2-5; d_call: -; cdr3_nt: TGTGCCAGCAGTTTGAACAGGGGGGGAGAGACCCAGTACTTC; cdr3_aa: CASSLNRGGETQYF
clone_size: once; cdr3_length: 16; v_call: TRBV3-1; j_call: TRBJ2-6; d_call: -; cdr3_nt: TGTGCCAGCAGCCTTGACCACTTCTCTGGGGCCAACGTCCTGACTTTC; cdr3_aa: CASSLDHFSGANVLTF
clone_size: -; cdr3_length: 12; v_call: TRBV18; j_call: TRBJ2-5; d_call: -; cdr3_nt: TGTGCCAGCTCACCACCGATAGAGACCCAGTACTTC; cdr3_aa: CASSPPIETQYF
clone_size: -; cdr3_length: 14; v_call: TRBV12-3/TRBV12-4; j_call: TRBJ1-2; d_call: -; cdr3_nt: TGTGCCAGCAGTGCCTCTCGGGCAGACTATGGCTACACCTTC; cdr3_aa: CASSASRADYGYTF
clone_size: -; cdr3_length: 15; v_call: TRBV12-3/TRBV12-4; j_call: TRBJ2-5; d_call: -; cdr3_nt: TGTGCCAGCAGTTTAAGCCACCGGGCCCAAGAGACCCAGTACTTC; cdr3_aa: CASSLSHRAQETQYF
clone_size: once; cdr3_length: 15; v_call: TRBV27; j_call: TRBJ1-1; d_call: TRBD1; cdr3_nt: TGTGCCAGCAGTTCGCTTGGGAGACAGGGGCGGGAGGCTTTCTTT; cdr3_aa: CASSSLGRQGREAFF
clone_size: -; cdr3_length: 17; v_call: TRBV15; j_call: TRBJ2-3; d_call: TRBD2; cdr3_nt: TGTGCCACCAGCAGAGATGGGACTAGCGGGTACACAGATACGCAGTATTTT; cdr3_aa: CATSRDGTSGYTDTQYF
clone_size: -; cdr3_length: 13; v_call: TRBV20-1; j_call: TRBJ2-7; d_call: -; cdr3_nt: TGCAGTGCTAGACCACGCCCGTTTTACGAGCAGTACTTC; cdr3_aa: CSARPRPFYEQYF
clone_size: -; cdr3_length: 14; v_call: TRBV2; j_call: TRBJ1-2; d_call: TRBD1; cdr3_nt: TGTGCCAGCAGGGGTTTGACAGGGACCTATGGCTACACCTTC; cdr3_aa: CASRGLTGTYGYTF
clone_size: -; cdr3_length: 15; v_call: TRBV20-1; j_call: TRBJ2-3; d_call: TRBD2; cdr3_nt: TGCAGTGCTGGGCCCACTAGCGGGAGGGCCGATACGCAGTATTTT; cdr3_aa: CSAGPTSGRADTQYF
clone_size: -; cdr3_length: 18; v_call: TRBV6-5; j_call: TRBJ2-1; d_call: TRBD2; cdr3_nt: TGTGCCAGCAGTTACCCCGGGACTAGCGGAACCAACTACAATGAGCAGTTCTTC; cdr3_aa: CASSYPGTSGTNYNEQFF
clone_size: -; cdr3_length: 15; v_call: TRBV4-3; j_call: TRBJ1-3; d_call: -; cdr3_nt: TGCGCCAGCAGCCAAGACTGGGGCTCTGGAAACACCATATATTTT; cdr3_aa: CASSQDWGSGNTIYF
clone_size: -; cdr3_length: 14; v_call: TRBV20-1; j_call: TRBJ1-1; d_call: -; cdr3_nt: TGCAGTGCTAGAGATCTGACGGTCGACACTGAAGCTTTCTTT; cdr3_aa: CSARDLTVDTEAFF
clone_size: -; cdr3_length: 10; v_call: TRBV14; j_call: TRBJ2-3; d_call: -; cdr3_nt: TGTGCCAGCAGCCAGGGGACGCAGTATTTT; cdr3_aa: CASSQGTQYF
clone_size: once; cdr3_length: 16; v_call: TRBV5-6; j_call: TRBJ2-1; d_call: -; cdr3_nt: TGTGCCAGCAGCTTGGTGGCGGTAAGCTCCTACAATGAGCAGTTCTTC; cdr3_aa: CASSLVAVSSYNEQFF
clone_size: -; cdr3_length: 20; v_call: TRBV5-4; j_call: TRBJ2-1; d_call: TRBD2; cdr3_nt: TGTGCCAGCAGCCCTCCGGGACTAGCGGGAGGCGGGTACTCCTACAATGAGCAGTTCTTC; cdr3_aa: CASSPPGLAGGGYSYNEQFF
clone_size: -; cdr3_length: 15; v_call: TRBV28; j_call: TRBJ2-5; d_call: -; cdr3_nt: TGTGCCAGCAGTTTAGCGACAACCGGAGAAGAGACCCAGTACTTC; cdr3_aa: CASSLATTGEETQYF
clone_size: -; cdr3_length: 15; v_call: TRBV7-9; j_call: TRBJ2-3; d_call: -; cdr3_nt: TGTGCCAGCACCACCGGGGCGAGTTGGACAGATACGCAGTATTTT; cdr3_aa: CASTTGASWTDTQYF
clone_size: -; cdr3_length: 16; v_call: TRBV30; j_call: TRBJ1-2; d_call: -; cdr3_nt: TGTGCTCGGGCTCCGGGCACCAACGCTATAAACTATGGCTACACCTTC; cdr3_aa: CARAPGTNAINYGYTF
clone_size: -; cdr3_length: 15; v_call: TRBV20-1; j_call: TRBJ2-5; d_call: -; cdr3_nt: TGCAGTGCTAGATCCCCCCGTGGCGATGAAGAGACCCAGTACTTC; cdr3_aa: CSARSPRGDEETQYF
clone_size: -; cdr3_length: 14; v_call: TRBV19; j_call: TRBJ2-7; d_call: -; cdr3_nt: TGTGCCAGTAGTCCCCAGGGACGACATTACGAGCAGTACTTC; cdr3_aa: CASSPQGRHYEQYF
clone_size: -; cdr3_length: 14; v_call: TRBV20-1; j_call: TRBJ1-2; d_call: -; cdr3_nt: TGCAGTGCTAGCGGACGGCGAGGCAGCTATGGCTACACCTTC; cdr3_aa: CSASGRRGSYGYTF